The source of this TCR beta chain is a study of neoadjuvant nivolumab and ipilimumab in lung cancer. Notes on the study in general: Blood richness before therapy tracked richness in tumors resected after neoadjuvant therapy.

Remarks on this clone: Its matching antigen is unknown.

The repertoire was sequenced with immunoSEQ multiplex PCR; TCRdb's copy has only in-frame clones and lacks some. The sample lists more than 15,000 clones; 79% were seen once. Sequences were derived from tumor tissue, sampled after neoadjuvant nivolumab, alone or with ipilimumab, at or shortly before surgery. The sequence derives from an adult with non-small cell lung cancer.

The CDR3 bases are TGTGCCAGCAGTTTATTAGGGACAGGGGAACCACCCCTCCACTTT. Its translation is CASSLLGTGEPPLHF. This rearrangement joins TRBV27 to TRBJ1-6; 10 bases map to TRBD1. The CDR3 sequence is 15 residues long. V was clipped by 1 base and J by 11 bases; unmatched bases: 5. Germline lookup yields CDR1 MNHEY and CDR2 SMNVEV (reference sequence).